Each of the 6 T cell receptor beta chains below was sequenced from the same sample in a study of blood T cell repertoires in COVID-19. Profiled with immunoSEQ multiplex PCR; TCRdb holds only in-frame clones, not every one. Among about 230,000 clones, roughly 88% were seen once, and the ten largest hold 1.4%. Sequencing input: peripheral blood. All receptors derive from a woman aged 40-49 years who had recovered from COVID-19.

This clone was seen once. V gene TRBV7-2 combines with J gene TRBJ2-7, with 11 bases identical to TRBD1. The CDR3 runs 14 residues. The junction had 3 bases not matched to a gene; V was cut back by 4 bases and J by 4 bases. Germline V CDR1 and CDR2: SGHTA, FQGNSA. CDR3 loop: CASSWTGGQYEQYF. CDR3 in DNA: TGTGCCAGCAGCTGGACAGGGGGCCAATACGAGCAGTACTTC.

The chain has TRBV19 and TRBJ2-7; TRBD2 is a possible D gene (6 bases). Trimming took off 5 bases at V and 3 bases at J, with 11 bases between the two ends. There are 13 residues in the CDR3. Germline CDR1 reads LNHDA; CDR2 reads SQIVND (reference sequence). The CDR3 nucleotides are TGTGCCAGTAGTGGGGGGACGGACTACGAGCAGTACTTC. It codes for CASSGGTDYEQYF.

The chain employs TRBV23-1 and TRBJ1-1, with D perhaps TRBD1 (6 bases). TRBV23-1 carries the ORF label, with uncertain function. CDR3 length: 13 residues. Trimming removed 6 bases at V and 0 bases at J, with 8 bases between. The CDR3 DNA reads as TGCGCCAGCAGCGACAGGTTGAACACTGAAGCTTTCTTT. Translation gives CASSDRLNTEAFF.

This chain joins TRBV11-3 and TRBJ1-5, with 9 bases that match TRBD1. The CDR3 is 14 residues long. The junction had 1 base not matched to a gene; V was cut back by 4 bases and J by 3 bases. CDR1 is SGHNT and CDR2 is YENEEA in the germline V gene. DNA of the CDR3: TGTGCCAGCAGCTGGGACAGGGACAATCAGCCCCAGCATTTT. It encodes CASSWDRDNQPQHF.

The chain employs TRBV6-1 and TRBJ2-7; 10 bases are shared with TRBD1. Losses at the gene ends were 1 base for V and 2 bases for J; bases not matched to a gene: 14. The CDR3 spans 19 residues. Germline CDR1 MNHNS, CDR2 SASEGT. This CDR3 reads CASSEGAGQGTPRAYEQYF. The CDR3 DNA is TGTGCCAGCAGTGAAGGGGCGGGACAGGGGACCCCCCGGGCCTACGAGCAGTACTTC.

Worth noting for this clone: One junction end disagrees with the germline gene, perhaps due to a read error. The chain combines TRBV7-2 with TRBJ1-1, with TRBD1 matching 8 bases. The CDR3 spans 14 residues. Germline loops: CDR1 SGHTA, CDR2 FQGNSA. DNA of the CDR3: TGTGCCAGCAGCTTACGACAGGGGAACAGTGAAGCTTTCTTT. It translates to CASSLRQGNSEAFF.